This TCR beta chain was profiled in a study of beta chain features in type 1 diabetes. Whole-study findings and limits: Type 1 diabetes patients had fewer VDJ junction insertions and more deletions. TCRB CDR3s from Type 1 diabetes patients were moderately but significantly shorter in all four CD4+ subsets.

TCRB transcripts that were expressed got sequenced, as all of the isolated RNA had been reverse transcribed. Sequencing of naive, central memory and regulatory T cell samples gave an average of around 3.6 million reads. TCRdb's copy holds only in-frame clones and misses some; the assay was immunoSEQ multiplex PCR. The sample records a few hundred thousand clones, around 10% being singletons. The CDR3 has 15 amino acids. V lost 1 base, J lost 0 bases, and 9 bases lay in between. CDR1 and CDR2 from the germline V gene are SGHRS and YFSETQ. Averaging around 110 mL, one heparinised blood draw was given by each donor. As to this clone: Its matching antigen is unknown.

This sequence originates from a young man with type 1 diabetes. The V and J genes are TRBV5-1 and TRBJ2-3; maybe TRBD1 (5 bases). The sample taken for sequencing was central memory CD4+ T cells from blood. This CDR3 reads CASSLSAGSTDTQYF. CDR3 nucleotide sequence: TGCGCCAGCAGCTTGTCGGCAGGGAGCACAGATACGCAGTATTTT.